This T cell receptor (beta chain) was captured by sequencing in a study of OX40 agonist ivuxolimab in advanced cancers. CDR3 length: 16 residues. Trimming cost V 6 bases and J 7 bases; bases outside gene matches: 10. CDR1 and CDR2 (germline): MDHEN, SYDVKM. The repertoire was sequenced with immunoSEQ multiplex PCR; TCRdb's copy has only in-frame clones and lacks some. Found here are 70,000 or so clones, roughly 80% of them singletons; the top ten hold roughly 11%. This receptor was identified in an adult with an advanced solid tumor such as melanoma, head and neck, liver or kidney cancer. The source material was CD4+ or CD8+ T cells sorted from blood, sampled in a trial of the OX40 agonist ivuxolimab. V and J are TRBV28 and TRBJ1-5; 12 nucleotides align to TRBD1. CDR3 sequence reads: CASSPPGQGAGQPQHF. In nucleotides, the CDR3 is TGTGCCAGCAGCCCTCCGGGACAGGGGGCGGGACAGCCCCAGCATTTT.